This T cell receptor beta chain was obtained from a study of technical replicates of blood from several donors. Clones were sequenced by immunoSEQ multiplex PCR, and TCRdb holds only the in-frame ones, with some missing. Altogether about 69,000 clones are present, around nine tenths being singletons, with the ten largest covering approximately 4.6%. Germline-derived CDR1 and CDR2 are MNHEY and SMNVEV (reference sequence). V lost 4 bases and J lost 6; bases outside the gene matches: 8. This CDR3 spans 15 amino acids. The chain recombines TRBV27 with TRBJ1-2, with 10 bases that match TRBD1. The sample consisted of PBMCs. This TCR was recovered from a human donor in good health. Some clones in this sample may be carry-over from other donors' samples. CDR3 region: CASSSETGGGNGYTF. CDR3 bases: TGTGCCAGCAGTTCGGAGACAGGGGGCGGAAATGGCTACACCTTC.